This T cell receptor (beta chain) was sequenced for a study of T cells in Graves' hyperthyroidism and ophthalmopathy. Diagnoses used clinical symptoms, serum thyroxine and TRAb, thyroid ultrasound and orbital computed tomography. RNA transcripts provided the source from which TCR beta CDR3 regions were amplified. The TCR CDR3 first-round RT-PCR relied on the HTBI primer set. TCRdb passed the multiplex PCR reads through MiXCR, listing each CDR3 protein once. This sample has about 380,000 distinct CDR3 sequences, with around 14% found just once. General study points: For ophthalmopathy, model prediction preceded onset by a median roughly 5.9 months. Among clonotypes expanded in thyroid above 0.001, most were also found in blood.

The V end lost 5 bases, the J end lost 1 base, and 17 bases lay between the germline ends. This CDR3 spans 16 amino acids. Germline loops: CDR1 SGHAT, CDR2 FQNNGV. This clonotype was seen many times. The antigen remains unidentified. The chain has TRBV11-2 and TRBJ2-5, with D possibly called TRBD1 or TRBD2 (5 bases each). The clonotype comes from a woman aged 60-75 years with Graves' hyperthyroidism. The sample comprised blood. CDR3 region: CASSPTGTHSQETQYF. CDR3 bases: TGTGCCAGCAGCCCCACCGGGACGCATAGCCAAGAGACCCAGTACTTC. The complete variable domain, with remaining parts taken from reference TRBV11-2 and TRBJ2-5, reads EAGVAQSPRYKIIEKRQSVAFWCNPISGHATLYWYQQILGQGPKLLIQFQNNGVVDDSQLPKDRFSAERLKGVDSTLKIQPAKLEDSAVYLCASSPTGTHSQETQYFGPGTRLLVL.